This T cell receptor beta chain stems from a study of CD8 T cells in ankylosing spondylitis. Study-wide findings and caveats: Previously reported in reactive arthritis synovial fluid and blood were some of the motif variants. Clones tied to disease were said to be significantly enriched in matched ankylosing spondylitis synovial fluid. Blood from ankylosing spondylitis patients appeared to carry a characteristic roughly eight-variant TCR beta motif.

Construction of TCR beta libraries was performed using quantitative 5'-RACE with molecular barcodes. MiXCR, run by TCRdb on the 5' RACE reads, gives a single entry per CDR3 protein. This table holds hundreds of thousands of distinct CDR3 sequences, about 13% found once. A remark on this clonotype: Its antigen is not known.

Sample: blood, either unsorted or a sorted T cell fraction (not recorded which). This clonotype was sampled from a male donor with ankylosing spondylitis.

CDR3 in amino acids: CASSYSSGRSTDTQYF. CDR3 nucleotides: TGTGCCAGCAGTTACTCCTCGGGACGCAGCACAGATACGCAGTATTTT. The chain uses TRBV6-5 and TRBJ2-3; D tentatively fits TRBD1 or TRBD2 (5 bases each). In germline, CDR1 is MNHEY, CDR2 SVGAGI. V lost 0 bases to trimming and J lost 0 bases, with 10 bases between them. The CDR3 consists of 16 residues.